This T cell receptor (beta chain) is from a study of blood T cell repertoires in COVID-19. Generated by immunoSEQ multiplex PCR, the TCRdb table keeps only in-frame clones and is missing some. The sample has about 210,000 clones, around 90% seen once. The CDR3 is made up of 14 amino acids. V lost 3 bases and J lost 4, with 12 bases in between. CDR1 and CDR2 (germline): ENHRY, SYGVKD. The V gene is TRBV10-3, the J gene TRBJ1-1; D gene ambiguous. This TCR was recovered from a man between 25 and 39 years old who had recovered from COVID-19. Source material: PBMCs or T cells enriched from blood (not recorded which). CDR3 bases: TGTGCCATCAGTGATCAGGTATTGGGCACTGAAGCTTTCTTT. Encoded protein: CAISDQVLGTEAFF.